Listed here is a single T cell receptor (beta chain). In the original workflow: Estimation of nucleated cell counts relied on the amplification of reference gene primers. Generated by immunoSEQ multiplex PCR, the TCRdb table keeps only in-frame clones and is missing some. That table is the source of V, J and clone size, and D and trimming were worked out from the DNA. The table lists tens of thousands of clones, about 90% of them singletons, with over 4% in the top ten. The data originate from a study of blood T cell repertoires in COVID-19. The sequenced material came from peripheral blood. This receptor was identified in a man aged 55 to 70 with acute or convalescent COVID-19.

CDR3 coding DNA: TGTGCCAGCAGGAGGGCCCTTACTAGCGGGTCCTACGAGCAGTACTTC. Translated: CASRRALTSGSYEQYF. The chain has TRBV25-1 and TRBJ2-7, with 9 bases lining up with TRBD2. The trim removed 6 bases at V and 1 base at J, leaving 10 bases unmatched. The germline gives CDR1 MGHDK, CDR2 SYGVNS. CDR3 size: 16 residues.